This note documents a single TCR beta chain sequence. The data derive from a study of blood T cell repertoires in COVID-19. Study context: Both acute and convalescent COVID-19 samples were obtained from the United States, Italy and Spain. Sources were T cells, B-cell-depleted T cells, or PBMCs; the material itself was cDNA or gDNA.

The CDR3 covers 14 residues. The germline CDR1 and CDR2 sequences are SGHVS and FQNEAQ. With V trimmed by 5 bases and J by 5 bases, 7 bases remained unmatched. Recovery meant two consecutive negative NP/OP PCR tests, professional clearance, or resolved symptoms. Methods used by the authors: Using reference gene primer amplification, nucleated cell counts were estimated. TCRdb's copy holds only in-frame clones and misses some; the assay was immunoSEQ multiplex PCR. V, J and clone size are those of that table, while D and trimming were read from the DNA. The sample holds around 290,000 clones, roughly nine tenths seen once.

The sequencing sample was made of PBMCs or T cells enriched from blood (not recorded which). The chain recombines TRBV7-8 with TRBJ2-5; 8 bases align to TRBD2. The source of this sequence is a woman in her forties who had recovered from COVID-19. The chain's CDR3 is CASSRAGAMETQYF. The CDR3 region has the DNA TGTGCCAGCAGCCGAGCGGGAGCGATGGAGACCCAGTACTTC.